Following are 16 T cell receptor beta chains from one sample sequenced in a study of Ad26.COV2.S vaccination and SARS-CoV-2 variants. Here immunoSEQ multiplex PCR was the method, and the copy in TCRdb shows in-frame clones only, minus some. Of about 680,000 clones in the sample, more than 70% are singletons; the top ten hold around 1.5%. Treatment of the sample: around 19 received Ad26.COV2.S at low or high dose, single or two shots; five or six received placebo; per-sample allocation not given. Material that was analyzed had been drawn on day 63 after the first vaccine or placebo injection. Here the sequenced sample was peripheral blood, taken in a trial of Ad26.COV2.S vaccine versus placebo. Receptors were obtained from a person between 18 and 65 years old who received the Ad26.COV2.S COVID-19 vaccine or a placebo.

V is TRBV7-2 and J is TRBJ2-7; D is perhaps TRBD1 or TRBD2 (5 bases each). Germline CDR1 SGHTA, CDR2 FQGNSA. V was cut by 3 bases and J by 0 bases, with 9 bases left in between. The CDR3 sequence is 14 residues long. The CDR3 coding sequence is TGTGCCAGCAGCTTCGCAGGGAGCTCCTACGAGCAGTACTTC. It translates to CASSFAGSSYEQYF.

J is TRBJ2-1 and V is TRBV5-8; possible D gene TRBD2, 6 bases. The CDR3 has 14 amino acids. The germline gives CDR1 SGHTS, CDR2 YDEGEE. V lost 4 bases, J lost 5 bases, and 13 bases lay in between. The CDR3 here is CASSTGSGNNEQFF. Here the CDR3 DNA reads TGTGCCAGCAGCACCGGGAGTGGGAACAATGAGCAGTTCTTC.

The chain joins TRBV27 to TRBJ2-7, with 10 bases that match TRBD1. This CDR3 contains 14 residues. The germline CDR1 and CDR2 sequences are MNHEY and SMNVEV (reference sequence). The V segment lost 8 bases and the J segment 4 bases; nucleotides outside the gene matches: 8. This chain's CDR3 is CASGRDRGWYEQYF. The CDR3 DNA reads TGTGCCAGCGGCCGGGACAGGGGTTGGTACGAGCAGTACTTC.

This chain uses TRBV27 with TRBJ1-1, with 10 bases lining up with TRBD1. Germline lookup yields CDR1 MNHEY and CDR2 SMNVEV (reference sequence). Unmatched junction bases numbered 7, after V lost 8 bases and J lost 10 bases. The CDR3 is 12 amino acids. The CDR3 bases are TGTGCCAGCGGCCGACAGGGGGCAGGAGCTTTCTTT. Translation gives CASGRQGAGAFF.

The chain uses TRBV7-2 and TRBJ1-3, with TRBD1 identical over 7 bases. CDR1 is SGHTA and CDR2 is FQGNSA in the germline V gene. V shed 4 bases and J 0 bases; nucleotides not matched to a gene: 6. The CDR3 runs 16 residues. CDR3 amino acids: CASSSGQASSGNTIYF. As DNA, the CDR3 is TGTGCCAGCAGCTCTGGACAGGCAAGCTCTGGAAACACCATATATTTT.

This sequence joins TRBV30 and TRBJ1-4; TRBD1 matches at 10 bases. The J segment lost 13 bases and the V segment lost 3 bases, leaving 5 bases of the junction unmatched. Germline V gene data show CDR1 as GTSNPN and CDR2 as SVGIG (reference sequence). CDR3 size: 12 residues. The DNA for the CDR3 is TGTGCCTGGAGCCGGGACAGGGGATCACTGTTTTTT. Protein sequence: CAWSRDRGSLFF. Drawing the rest from reference TRBV30 and TRBJ1-4, the complete variable domain is SQTIHQWPATLVQPVGSPLSLECTVEGTSNPNLYWYRQAAGRGLQLLFYSVGIGQISSEVPQNLSASRPQDRQFILSSKKLLLSDSGFYLCAWSRDRGSLFFGSGTQLSVL.

The chain combines TRBV5-5 with TRBJ2-2; tentatively, D is TRBD1 (6 bases). The V and J ends lost 4 bases and 4 bases respectively, with 17 bases between them. The CDR3 totals 16 residues. From germline, CDR1 is SGHKS and CDR2 YYEKEE (reference sequence). The CDR3 here is CASSLGQSRVTGELFF. DNA of the CDR3: TGTGCCAGCAGCCTAGGACAGAGCAGGGTCACCGGGGAGCTGTTTTTT.

The chain joins TRBV7-9 to TRBJ2-7; D assignment may be TRBD1 or TRBD2 (5 bases each). The CDR3 consists of 11 residues. V gave up 7 bases and J gave up 5 bases, with 9 bases separating them. Germline lookup yields CDR1 SEHNR and CDR2 FQNEAQ (reference sequence). DNA for the CDR3: TGTGCCAGCAAGTGGGGACACGAGCAGTACTTC. This encodes CASKWGHEQYF.

The chain recombines TRBV7-9 with TRBJ1-5; TRBD1 is a possible D gene (5 bases). The CDR3 length is 14 residues. Germline V gives CDR1 SEHNR, CDR2 FQNEAQ (reference sequence). V was pared by 2 bases and J by 3 bases, with 8 bases between. CDR3 bases: TGTGCCAGCAGCTTACAGGGAGACAATCAGCCCCAGCATTTT. Translated: CASSLQGDNQPQHF.

The V and J genes are TRBV24-1 and TRBJ1-3; 7 positions match TRBD1. After removal of 4 bases from V and 4 bases from J, the junction contained 9 bases not matched to a gene. The CDR3 consists of 16 residues. Germline CDR1 reads KGHDR; CDR2 reads SFDVKD. The CDR3 DNA follows: TGTGCCACCAGTGACCCTCCCGGGACAGCAGGAAACACCATATATTTT. It translates to CATSDPPGTAGNTIYF.

The V and J genes are TRBV30 and TRBJ2-1; perhaps TRBD2 as D (5 bases). This CDR3 is 15 amino acids long. Germline V lookup: CDR1 GTSNPN, CDR2 SVGIG (reference sequence). V shed 4 bases and J shed 0 bases, with 13 bases lying between them. The DNA of the CDR3 is TGTGCCTGGACCGGGAACACGGGCTCCTACAATGAGCAGTTCTTC. Protein product: CAWTGNTGSYNEQFF. The full variable domain, its missing parts supplied by reference TRBV30 and TRBJ2-1, is SQTIHQWPATLVQPVGSPLSLECTVEGTSNPNLYWYRQAAGRGLQLLFYSVGIGQISSEVPQNLSASRPQDRQFILSSKKLLLSDSGFYLCAWTGNTGSYNEQFFGPGTRLTVL.

V and J are TRBV15 and TRBJ2-1; D is uncertain. CDR1 is LNHNV and CDR2 is YYDKDF in the germline V gene (reference sequence). CDR3 length: 12 residues. V lost 1 base and J lost 10, with 8 bases in between. The CDR3 DNA reads as TGTGCCACCAGCAGAGTGACCAGAGAGCAGTTCTTC. The encoded protein is CATSRVTREQFF.

The chain is built from TRBV5-5 and TRBJ2-5, with D perhaps given as TRBD1 or TRBD2 (6 bases each). Germline CDR1 SGHKS, CDR2 YYEKEE (reference sequence). This CDR3 has 14 residues. The ends were cut back, 0 bases at V and 5 bases at J, with 11 bases in the middle. The CDR3: CASSLAPGAETQYF. The CDR3, as DNA: TGTGCCAGCAGCTTGGCCCCGGGGGCCGAGACCCAGTACTTC. Supplemented by reference TRBV5-5 and TRBJ2-5, the full variable domain reads DAGVTQSPTHLIKTRGQQVTLRCSPISGHKSVSWYQQVLGQGPQFIFQYYEKEERGRGNFPDRFSARQFPNYSSELNVNALLLGDSALYLCASSLAPGAETQYFGPGTRLLVL.

The chain joins TRBV7-2 to TRBJ1-1, with 8 bases fitting TRBD1. V shed 3 bases, J shed 0 bases, and the junction held 3 bases outside the gene matches. The CDR3 loop spans 15 amino acids. Germline V gives CDR1 SGHTA, CDR2 FQGNSA. CDR3 DNA: TGTGCCAGCAGCTTGGGACAGGAGATGAACACTGAAGCTTTCTTT. Translating it yields CASSLGQEMNTEAFF. Based on the CDR3 plus reference TRBV7-2 and TRBJ1-1, the full variable domain is GAGVSQSPSNKVTEKGKDVELRCDPISGHTALYWYRQSLGQGLEFLIYFQGNSAPDKSGLPSDRFSAERTGGSVSTLTIQRTQQEDSAVYLCASSLGQEMNTEAFFGQGTRLTVV.

The chain recombines TRBV2 with TRBJ2-1; a possible D gene is TRBD2 (5 bases). Per germline, CDR1 SNHLY and CDR2 FYNNEI. The CDR3 totals 13 residues. Trimming removed 3 bases from V and 10 bases from J, with 13 bases in between. The CDR3 is CASSDTRPGEQFF. The CDR3 DNA reads TGTGCCAGCAGTGATACCCGACCGGGGGAGCAGTTCTTC.

The chain recombines TRBV6-1 with TRBJ2-7; TRBD1 agrees at 7 bases. CDR3 size: 16 residues. Germline loops: CDR1 MNHNS, CDR2 SASEGT. V gave up 3 bases and J gave up 0 bases; unmatched junction bases: 8. This chain's CDR3 is CASSDLGQLSSYEQYF. DNA for the CDR3: TGTGCCAGCAGTGATCTGGGACAGTTAAGCTCCTACGAGCAGTACTTC.